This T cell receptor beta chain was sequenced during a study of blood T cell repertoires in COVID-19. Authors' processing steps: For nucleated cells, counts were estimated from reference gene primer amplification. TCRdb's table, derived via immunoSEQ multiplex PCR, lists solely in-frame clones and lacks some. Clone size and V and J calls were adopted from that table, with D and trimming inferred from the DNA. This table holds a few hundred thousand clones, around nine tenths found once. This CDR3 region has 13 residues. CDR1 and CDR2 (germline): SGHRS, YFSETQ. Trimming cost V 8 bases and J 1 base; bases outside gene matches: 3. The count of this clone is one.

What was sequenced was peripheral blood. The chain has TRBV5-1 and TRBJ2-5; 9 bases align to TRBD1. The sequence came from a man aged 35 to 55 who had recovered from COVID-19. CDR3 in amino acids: CASRTGVQETQYF. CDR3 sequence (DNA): TGCGCCAGTCGGACAGGGGTCCAAGAGACCCAGTACTTC.